A selection of T cell receptor beta chains follows, all from one sample in a study of blood T cell repertoires in COVID-19. Assay: immunoSEQ multiplex PCR; the TCRdb copy retains only in-frame clones and omits some. The sample lists 120,000 to 150,000 clones; 65% to 85% were seen once. Sequenced input: peripheral blood. These receptors originate from a man aged 45 to 65 with active or convalescent COVID-19. The CDR3 runs from the conserved cysteine through the conserved F or W. Each record gives: CDR3 protein, CDR3 DNA, J gene, clone size, D gene, V gene. D genes are given only for firm matches. A clone size is listed for some rows: how often the clone was seen (once, few, many), or a class if it is expanded.

cdr3_aa: CASRFGGSSYNEQFF
cdr3_nt: TGTGCCAGCAGATTCGGGGGGAGCTCCTACAATGAGCAGTTCTTC
j_call: TRBJ2-1
clone_size: few
d_call: TRBD2
v_call: TRBV27

cdr3_aa: CASSPYGGQGAHEQYF
cdr3_nt: TGTGCCAGCAGCCCCTATGGGGGACAGGGGGCCCACGAGCAGTACTTC
j_call: TRBJ2-7
clone_size: NA
d_call: TRBD1
v_call: TRBV28

cdr3_aa: CASSGRDRGLYEQYF
cdr3_nt: TGTGCCAGCAGCGGCCGGGACAGGGGATTATACGAGCAGTACTTC
j_call: TRBJ2-7
clone_size: NA
d_call: TRBD1
v_call: TRBV9

cdr3_aa: CASSRQGATDTQYF
cdr3_nt: TGTGCCAGTAGTAGGCAGGGGGCAACAGATACGCAGTATTTT
j_call: TRBJ2-3
clone_size: NA
d_call: TRBD1
v_call: TRBV19

cdr3_aa: CASSQDIVGLLRPGGIYEQYF
cdr3_nt: TGCGCCAGCAGCCAAGATATAGTGGGACTACTCAGACCTGGCGGGATATACGAGCAGTACTTC
j_call: TRBJ2-7
clone_size: NA
d_call: TRBD2
v_call: TRBV4-1

cdr3_aa: CASSLSQATNEKLFF
cdr3_nt: TGTGCCAGCAGTTTGAGTCAGGCAACTAATGAAAAACTGTTTTTT
j_call: TRBJ1-4
clone_size: NA
d_call: NA
v_call: TRBV28

cdr3_aa: CASSQVALAGGNSYEQYF
cdr3_nt: TGTGCCAGCAGCCAAGTTGCACTAGCGGGAGGAAACTCCTACGAGCAGTACTTC
j_call: TRBJ2-7
clone_size: NA
d_call: TRBD2
v_call: TRBV4-2

cdr3_aa: CASSFSRSATDTQYF
cdr3_nt: TGTGCCAGCAGCTTTTCGAGGTCCGCCACAGATACGCAGTATTTT
j_call: TRBJ2-3
clone_size: NA
d_call: NA
v_call: TRBV11-2

cdr3_aa: CASSIDRGNTEAFF
cdr3_nt: TGTGCCAGTAGTATTGACAGGGGGAACACTGAAGCTTTCTTT
j_call: TRBJ1-1
clone_size: NA
d_call: TRBD1
v_call: TRBV19

cdr3_aa: CASSIRYGYTF
cdr3_nt: TGTGCCAGTAGTATCCGGTATGGCTACACCTTC
j_call: TRBJ1-2
clone_size: NA
d_call: NA
v_call: TRBV19

cdr3_aa: CASSLGQGSMNTEAFF
cdr3_nt: TGTGCCAGCAGCTTAGGACAGGGGAGCATGAACACTGAAGCTTTCTTT
j_call: TRBJ1-1
clone_size: NA
d_call: TRBD1
v_call: TRBV7-6

cdr3_aa: CASSPLAGGSYNEQFF
cdr3_nt: TGTGCCAGCAGCCCGCTAGCGGGGGGGTCCTACAATGAGCAGTTCTTC
j_call: TRBJ2-1
clone_size: NA
d_call: TRBD2
v_call: TRBV3-1/TRBV3-2

cdr3_aa: CASSEALPGQGRQPQHF
cdr3_nt: TGTGCCAGCAGTGAAGCGCTCCCTGGACAGGGGAGACAGCCCCAGCATTTT
j_call: TRBJ1-5
clone_size: NA
d_call: TRBD1
v_call: TRBV6-1

cdr3_aa: CASSVEGVGTEAFF
cdr3_nt: TGTGCCAGCAGCGTAGAAGGGGTGGGGACTGAAGCTTTCTTT
j_call: TRBJ1-1
clone_size: once
d_call: NA
v_call: TRBV9

cdr3_aa: CASSVAAPGGNTIYF
cdr3_nt: TGTGCCAGCAGCGTAGCGGCCCCGGGAGGAAACACCATATATTTT
j_call: TRBJ1-3
clone_size: NA
d_call: NA
v_call: TRBV9

cdr3_aa: CASSDREVMNTEAFF
cdr3_nt: TGTGCCAGTAGTGACAGGGAGGTTATGAACACTGAAGCTTTCTTT
j_call: TRBJ1-1
clone_size: NA
d_call: TRBD1
v_call: TRBV19

cdr3_aa: CASSRTSPYPHTGELFF
cdr3_nt: TGTGCCAGCAGTCGGACTAGCCCTTACCCACACACCGGGGAGCTGTTTTTT
j_call: TRBJ2-2
clone_size: NA
d_call: TRBD2
v_call: TRBV6-6

cdr3_aa: CASSYSAGTSYEQYF
cdr3_nt: TGTGCCAGCAGTTACTCGGCGGGGACTTCCTACGAGCAGTACTTC
j_call: TRBJ2-7
clone_size: NA
d_call: NA
v_call: TRBV6-6

cdr3_aa: CASSPGDTQYF
cdr3_nt: TGTGCCAGCAGCCCCGGAGATACGCAGTATTTT
j_call: TRBJ2-3
clone_size: many
d_call: NA
v_call: TRBV6-5

cdr3_aa: CASSPEASAEQFF
cdr3_nt: TGTGCCAGCTCACCAGAGGCTAGTGCTGAGCAGTTCTTC
j_call: TRBJ2-1
clone_size: NA
d_call: NA
v_call: TRBV18

cdr3_aa: CASREWDRAPEAFF
cdr3_nt: TGTGCCAGCAGAGAATGGGACAGGGCCCCTGAAGCTTTCTTT
j_call: TRBJ1-1
clone_size: NA
d_call: TRBD1
v_call: TRBV14

cdr3_aa: CASSLSLTTGGRETQYF
cdr3_nt: TGCGCCAGCAGCTTGTCCCTTACGACAGGGGGCAGAGAGACCCAGTACTTC
j_call: TRBJ2-5
clone_size: NA
d_call: TRBD1
v_call: TRBV5-1

cdr3_aa: CASSLGTGDQPQHF
cdr3_nt: TGTGCCAGCAGCCTAGGGACAGGGGATCAGCCCCAGCATTTT
j_call: TRBJ1-5
clone_size: once
d_call: TRBD1
v_call: TRBV28

cdr3_aa: CASSRVGGLSYNEQFF
cdr3_nt: TGCGCCAGCAGCCGGGTCGGGGGACTCTCCTACAATGAGCAGTTCTTC
j_call: TRBJ2-1
clone_size: NA
d_call: NA
v_call: TRBV5-1

cdr3_aa: CASSPGLAGGWDIQYF
cdr3_nt: TGCGCCAGCAGCCCAGGACTAGCGGGAGGGTGGGACATTCAGTACTTC
j_call: TRBJ2-4
clone_size: NA
d_call: TRBD2
v_call: TRBV4-1

cdr3_aa: CASSKLGQPFSYEQYF
cdr3_nt: TGTGCCAGCAGCAAATTGGGACAACCATTCTCCTACGAGCAGTACTTC
j_call: TRBJ2-7
clone_size: NA
d_call: NA
v_call: TRBV21-1

cdr3_aa: CASSLGTLNTGELFF
cdr3_nt: TGTGCTAGCAGCTTAGGGACTCTGAACACCGGGGAGCTGTTTTTT
j_call: TRBJ2-2
clone_size: NA
d_call: NA
v_call: TRBV7-7

cdr3_aa: CASSVGGGGPSTEAFF
cdr3_nt: TGTGCCAGCAGCGTAGGGGGAGGGGGGCCGAGCACTGAAGCTTTCTTT
j_call: TRBJ1-1
clone_size: NA
d_call: NA
v_call: TRBV9

cdr3_aa: CASSYSSRGRNQPQHF
cdr3_nt: TGTGCCAGCAGTTACTCGTCCAGGGGGAGAAATCAGCCCCAGCATTTT
j_call: TRBJ1-5
clone_size: NA
d_call: TRBD1
v_call: TRBV6-5

cdr3_aa: CASSGRTGTYEQYF
cdr3_nt: TGTGCCAGCAGCGGTCGGACAGGGACTTACGAGCAGTACTTC
j_call: TRBJ2-7
clone_size: NA
d_call: TRBD1
v_call: TRBV7-9

cdr3_aa: CASSPSPGQGFWGVQPQHF
cdr3_nt: TGTGCCAGCAGTCCCTCCCCGGGACAGGGGTTTTGGGGTGTTCAGCCCCAGCATTTT
j_call: TRBJ1-5
clone_size: NA
d_call: TRBD1
v_call: TRBV27

cdr3_aa: CASATGTGTSGSLYEQYF
cdr3_nt: TGTGCCAGCGCCACGGGAACCGGGACTAGCGGGAGTCTTTACGAGCAGTACTTC
j_call: TRBJ2-7
clone_size: NA
d_call: TRBD2
v_call: TRBV27

cdr3_aa: CAIGTDSNQPQHF
cdr3_nt: TGTGCCATCGGGACAGATAGCAATCAGCCCCAGCATTTT
j_call: TRBJ1-5
clone_size: few
d_call: TRBD1
v_call: TRBV10-3

cdr3_aa: CASSEYPGNYGYTF
cdr3_nt: TGTGCCAGCAGTGAATATCCGGGGAACTATGGCTACACCTTC
j_call: TRBJ1-2
clone_size: few
d_call: NA
v_call: TRBV25-1

cdr3_aa: CASSLTAGSGANVLTF
cdr3_nt: TGTGCCAGCAGCTTAACCGCAGGCTCTGGGGCCAACGTCCTGACTTTC
j_call: TRBJ2-6
clone_size: once
d_call: NA
v_call: TRBV7-3

cdr3_aa: CASSPDFPSDQPQHF
cdr3_nt: TGTGCCAGCAGTCCGGACTTCCCCTCGGATCAGCCCCAGCATTTT
j_call: TRBJ1-5
clone_size: few
d_call: NA
v_call: TRBV3-1/TRBV3-2

cdr3_aa: CASSPSGLAGAGETQYF
cdr3_nt: TGTGCCAGCAGTCCTTCAGGGCTAGCGGGAGCGGGGGAGACCCAGTACTTC
j_call: TRBJ2-5
clone_size: NA
d_call: TRBD2
v_call: TRBV28

cdr3_aa: CASSLGRTGPYGYTF
cdr3_nt: TGTGCCAGCAGCTTGGGTAGGACAGGGCCCTATGGCTACACCTTC
j_call: TRBJ1-2
clone_size: NA
d_call: TRBD1
v_call: TRBV5-4

cdr3_aa: CASSGAGSSSYNEQFF
cdr3_nt: TGTGCCAGTAGTGGGGCCGGGTCGAGCTCCTACAATGAGCAGTTCTTC
j_call: TRBJ2-1
clone_size: NA
d_call: NA
v_call: TRBV19

cdr3_aa: CAISEGQPYEQYF
cdr3_nt: TGTGCCATCAGTGAGGGACAGCCTTACGAGCAGTACTTC
j_call: TRBJ2-7
clone_size: NA
d_call: NA
v_call: TRBV10-3

cdr3_aa: CASTDRGRNQPQHF
cdr3_nt: TGTGCCAGCACGGACAGGGGGCGAAATCAGCCCCAGCATTTT
j_call: TRBJ1-5
clone_size: NA
d_call: TRBD1
v_call: TRBV6-5

cdr3_aa: CASSQRQGLNTEAFF
cdr3_nt: TGTGCCAGCAGCCAAAGACAGGGGCTGAACACTGAAGCTTTCTTT
j_call: TRBJ1-1
clone_size: NA
d_call: TRBD1
v_call: TRBV4-2

cdr3_aa: CASNRGISGNTIYF
cdr3_nt: TGTGCCAGCAACAGGGGGATTTCTGGAAACACCATATATTTT
j_call: TRBJ1-3
clone_size: NA
d_call: TRBD1
v_call: TRBV3-1/TRBV3-2

cdr3_aa: CASSAGQGGGYTF
cdr3_nt: TGTGCCAGCAGCGCCGGACAGGGTGGTGGCTACACCTTC
j_call: TRBJ1-2
clone_size: NA
d_call: TRBD1
v_call: TRBV9

cdr3_aa: CSVTWQGGEQFF
cdr3_nt: TGCAGCGTGACCTGGCAGGGCGGTGAGCAGTTCTTC
j_call: TRBJ2-1
clone_size: NA
d_call: NA
v_call: TRBV29-1

cdr3_aa: CASSFFNAGFYEQYF
cdr3_nt: TGTGCCAGCAGTTTTTTCAACGCGGGGTTCTACGAGCAGTACTTC
j_call: TRBJ2-7
clone_size: few
d_call: NA
v_call: TRBV27

cdr3_aa: CASSLRRVHAETQYF
cdr3_nt: TGTGCCAGTAGTCTTCGCAGGGTGCACGCAGAGACCCAGTACTTC
j_call: TRBJ2-5
clone_size: NA
d_call: NA
v_call: TRBV19

cdr3_aa: CASSWDSTAGSYNSPLHF
cdr3_nt: TGTGCCAGCAGCTGGGATTCGACGGCGGGCTCCTATAATTCACCCCTCCACTTT
j_call: TRBJ1-6
clone_size: few
d_call: NA
v_call: TRBV6-2/TRBV6-3

cdr3_aa: CASSFGTRDFNQPQHF
cdr3_nt: TGTGCCAGCAGCTTTGGGACACGCGATTTCAATCAGCCCCAGCATTTT
j_call: TRBJ1-5
clone_size: NA
d_call: NA
v_call: TRBV7-8

cdr3_aa: CASSQPRGGRFYGYTF
cdr3_nt: TGTGCCAGCAGCCAACCCCGGGGGGGGCGCTTCTATGGCTACACCTTC
j_call: TRBJ1-2
clone_size: NA
d_call: NA
v_call: TRBV4-2

cdr3_aa: CSASGLAVNTGELFF
cdr3_nt: TGCAGTGCTAGTGGTCTAGCGGTAAACACCGGGGAGCTGTTTTTT
j_call: TRBJ2-2
clone_size: NA
d_call: TRBD2
v_call: TRBV20-1

cdr3_aa: CASSPRGFGEQFF
cdr3_nt: TGTGCCAGCAGCCCTAGAGGGTTCGGAGAGCAGTTCTTC
j_call: TRBJ2-1
clone_size: NA
d_call: NA
v_call: TRBV12-3/TRBV12-4

cdr3_aa: CASSIQGDNQPQHF
cdr3_nt: TGTGCCAGCAGCATACAGGGGGACAATCAGCCCCAGCATTTT
j_call: TRBJ1-5
clone_size: NA
d_call: TRBD1
v_call: TRBV27

cdr3_aa: CASTMRRNTIYF
cdr3_nt: TGTGCCAGTACGATGAGGCGAAACACCATATATTTT
j_call: TRBJ1-3
clone_size: NA
d_call: NA
v_call: TRBV19

cdr3_aa: CASSLLEGGGYEQYF
cdr3_nt: TGTGCCAGCAGTTTACTCGAAGGGGGGGGGTACGAGCAGTACTTC
j_call: TRBJ2-7
clone_size: NA
d_call: NA
v_call: TRBV28

cdr3_aa: CASAMGGNYGYTF
cdr3_nt: TGTGCTAGTGCCATGGGGGGAAACTATGGCTACACCTTC
j_call: TRBJ1-2
clone_size: few
d_call: NA
v_call: TRBV12-5

cdr3_aa: CATSRALALYNEQFF
cdr3_nt: TGTGCCACCAGCAGAGCACTAGCGCTATACAATGAGCAGTTCTTC
j_call: TRBJ2-1
clone_size: few
d_call: TRBD2
v_call: TRBV15

cdr3_aa: CASSQDARVNNEQFF
cdr3_nt: TGTGCCAGCAGCCAAGACGCTAGAGTAAACAATGAGCAGTTCTTC
j_call: TRBJ2-1
clone_size: NA
d_call: NA
v_call: TRBV3-1/TRBV3-2

cdr3_aa: CASSESKGGDEQYF
cdr3_nt: TGCGCCAGCAGTGAGTCGAAGGGAGGCGACGAGCAGTACTTC
j_call: TRBJ2-7
clone_size: NA
d_call: NA
v_call: TRBV10-2